This T cell receptor (beta chain) was retrieved from a study of post-analysis software for immune sequencing data. Whole-study findings and limits: Elevated frequency relative to controls characterized a handful of TRBV segments in patients, TRBV5-6, TRBV5-1 and TRBV20-1 among them.

Researchers reported that TCR beta cDNA libraries carried unique molecular identifiers. TCRdb re-analysed the PCR reads in MiXCR, keeping a single row per CDR3 protein. The sample lists approximately 730,000 distinct CDR3 sequences; about 43% were seen once. This clonotype was seen only once. Its antigen is currently unknown. The junction and the germline gene differ at one end; a read error may be behind it. Germline V gene sequence: CDR1 WSHSY, CDR2 SAAADI. The CDR3 extends over 13 amino acids. V usage is TRBV10-2 and J usage is TRBJ2-5; 8 bases fit TRBD1. Sequenced: blood. The origin of this receptor is a girl aged 5-17 years with multiple sclerosis. The CDR3 nucleotides read TGCGCCTGCAGCAGGGGGCAGGGGGAGACCCAGTACTTC. Its protein product is CACSRGQGETQYF.